This T cell receptor beta chain was found in a study of T cell responses to AZD1222 COVID-19 vaccine. Overall study results and limits: The study identified only six AZD1222 recipients as seropositive at baseline.

About this clone itself: The antigen remains undetermined.

Assay used: immunoSEQ multiplex PCR; TCRdb lists only in-frame clones, some missing. The repertoire includes about 59,000 clones, roughly nine tenths of them detected once, and 5% to 6.5% sits in the top ten. Trimming cost V 4 bases and J 2 bases; bases outside gene matches: 7. This CDR3 has 16 residues. The germline V gene encodes CDR1 MNHNS and CDR2 SASEGT. Second-dose intervals of approximately 4 or approximately 12 weeks were pooled. The sample in question was peripheral blood, obtained 28 days after the second AZD1222 dose. The TCR comes from an adult who received the AZD1222 COVID-19 vaccine. The chain is built from TRBV6-1 and TRBJ2-2; 7 bases are a match to TRBD1. The CDR3 coding sequence is TGTGCCAGCAGTGGGACGGGACAGCCAAACACCGGGGAGCTGTTTTTT. This sequence encodes CASSGTGQPNTGELFF.